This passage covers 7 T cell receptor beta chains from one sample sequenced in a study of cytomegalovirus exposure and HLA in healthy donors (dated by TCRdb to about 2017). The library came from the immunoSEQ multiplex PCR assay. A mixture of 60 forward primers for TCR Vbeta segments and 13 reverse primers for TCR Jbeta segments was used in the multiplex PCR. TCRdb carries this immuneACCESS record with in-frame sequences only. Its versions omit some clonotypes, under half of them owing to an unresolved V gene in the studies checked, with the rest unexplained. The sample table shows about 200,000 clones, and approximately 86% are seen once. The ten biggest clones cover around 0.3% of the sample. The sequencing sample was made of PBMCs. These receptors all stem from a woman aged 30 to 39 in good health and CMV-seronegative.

The CDR3 region is CASSILAGGPWDTQYF. CDR3 bases: TGTGCCAGCAGCATCTTAGCGGGAGGGCCGTGGGATACGCAGTATTTT. This sequence joins TRBV7-9 and TRBJ2-3, with 11 bases identical to TRBD2. The trim removed 5 bases at V and 6 bases at J, leaving 10 bases unmatched. The length of the CDR3 is 16 residues. Per the germline V gene, CDR1 is SEHNR and CDR2 is FQNEAQ (reference sequence).

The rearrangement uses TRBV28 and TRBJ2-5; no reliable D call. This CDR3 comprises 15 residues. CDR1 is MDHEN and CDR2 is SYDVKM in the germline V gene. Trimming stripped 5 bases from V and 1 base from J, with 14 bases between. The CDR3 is CASSPMRGAQETQYF. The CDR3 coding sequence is TGTGCCAGCAGTCCTATGCGTGGTGCCCAAGAGACCCAGTACTTC.

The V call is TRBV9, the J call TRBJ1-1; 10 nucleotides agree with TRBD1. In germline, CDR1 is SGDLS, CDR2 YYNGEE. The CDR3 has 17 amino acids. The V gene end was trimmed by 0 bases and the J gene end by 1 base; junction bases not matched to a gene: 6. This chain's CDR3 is CASSVGQGAFGNTEAFF. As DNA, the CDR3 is TGTGCCAGCAGCGTAGGACAGGGGGCCTTTGGGAACACTGAAGCTTTCTTT. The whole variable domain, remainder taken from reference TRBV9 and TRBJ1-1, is DSGVTQTPKHLITATGQRVTLRCSPRSGDLSVYWYQQSLDQGLQFLIQYYNGEERAKGNILERFSAQQFPDLHSELNLSSLELGDSALYFCASSVGQGAFGNTEAFFGQGTRLTVV.

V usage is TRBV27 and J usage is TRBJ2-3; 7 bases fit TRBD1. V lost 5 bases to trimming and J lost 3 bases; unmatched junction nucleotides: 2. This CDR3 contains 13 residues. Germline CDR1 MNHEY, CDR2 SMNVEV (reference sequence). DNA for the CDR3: TGTGCCAGCAGTATCAGGGGGACAGATACGCAGTATTTT. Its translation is CASSIRGTDTQYF.

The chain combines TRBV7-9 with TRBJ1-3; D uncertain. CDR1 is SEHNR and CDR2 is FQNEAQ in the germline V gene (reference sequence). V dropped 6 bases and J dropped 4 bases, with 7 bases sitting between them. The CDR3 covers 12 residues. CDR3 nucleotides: TGTGCCAGCAGTATGTCCGGAAACACCATATATTTT. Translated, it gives CASSMSGNTIYF.

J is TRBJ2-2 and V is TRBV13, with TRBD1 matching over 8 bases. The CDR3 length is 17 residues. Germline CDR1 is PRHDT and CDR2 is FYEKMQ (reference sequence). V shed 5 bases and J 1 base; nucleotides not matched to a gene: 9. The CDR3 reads CASSRGGTGLNTGELFF. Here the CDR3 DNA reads TGTGCCAGCAGCCGGGGCGGGACAGGATTGAACACCGGGGAGCTGTTTTTT.

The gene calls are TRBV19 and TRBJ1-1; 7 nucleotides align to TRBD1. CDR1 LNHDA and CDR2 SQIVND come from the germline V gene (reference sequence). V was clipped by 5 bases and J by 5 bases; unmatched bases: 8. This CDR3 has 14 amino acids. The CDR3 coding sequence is TGTGCCAGTAGTTTGGGACAGACGGGGACTGAAGCTTTCTTT. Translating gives CASSLGQTGTEAFF.